Following are 11 T cell receptor beta chains from one sample sequenced in a study of blood T cell repertoires in COVID-19 (dated by TCRdb to 2018 to 2020). Library prep was done by the immunoSEQ multiplex PCR assay. The immuneACCESS repertoire file appears here via TCRdb, limited to in-frame rearrangements. These files lack a portion of the clones; in checked studies, under half of the deficit traces to unresolved V genes, and the cause of the others is not known. The sample yields 300,000 to 350,000 clones; around 80% were counted once. Roughly 3% of the sample is in the top ten clones. Sequenced material: peripheral blood. These receptors originate from a man younger than 40 with active or convalescent COVID-19.

This chain joins TRBV9 and TRBJ2-3, with D perhaps TRBD2 (5 bases). The CDR3 spans 13 residues. The V gene's germline CDR1 is SGDLS and CDR2 YYNGEE. Between the trimmed V and J ends, which lost 3 bases and 5 bases, there was a span of 10 bases. In DNA, the CDR3 is TGTGCCAGCAGCGACGCAGGAGGAGATACGCAGTATTTT. This gives the protein CASSDAGGDTQYF.

The J gene is TRBJ2-5, the V gene TRBV24-1; 13 bases match TRBD2. The CDR3 loop spans 17 amino acids. With V trimmed by 4 bases and J by 3 bases, 7 bases remained unmatched. Germline V CDR1 and CDR2: KGHDR, SFDVKD. In DNA, the CDR3 is TGTGCCACCAGTGACCCGCTGGGACTAGCGGGGAAAGAGACCCAGTACTTC. Protein: CATSDPLGLAGKETQYF.

This clone was detected many times. V is TRBV27 and J is TRBJ2-5; 13 bases are a match to TRBD2. Germline V gene lookup returns CDR1 MNHEY and CDR2 SMNVEV (reference sequence). The CDR3 extends over 18 amino acids. The ends lost 5 bases at V and 2 bases at J; junction bases unmatched: 11. The CDR3: CASSRGTSGDGLQETQYF. CDR3 coding DNA: TGTGCCAGCAGTCGCGGGACTAGCGGGGATGGGTTACAAGAGACCCAGTACTTC.

About this clone itself: The sample holds other DNA sequences that translate to the same CDR3. The chain couples TRBV29-1 to TRBJ2-5; tentative D call: TRBD1 (6 bases). V dropped 4 bases and J dropped 5 bases, with 8 bases sitting between them. The CDR3 is made up of 11 amino acids. Germline CDR1 and CDR2: SQVTM and ANQGSEA. The CDR3 DNA reads as TGCAGCGTTGCCAGGGGCGAGACCCAGTACTTC. As protein: CSVARGETQYF.

The sample holds a few counts of this clone. The gene calls are TRBV7-2 and TRBJ1-6; D call uncertain. Germline-derived CDR1 and CDR2 are SGHTA and FQGNSA. The V and J ends lost 6 bases and 7 bases respectively, with 4 bases between them. The CDR3 runs to 11 residues. The chain's CDR3 is CASSSNSPLHF. CDR3 nucleotides: TGTGCCAGCAGTTCAAATTCACCCCTCCACTTT.

The J gene is TRBJ2-1, the V gene TRBV5-4, with 8 nucleotides matching TRBD2. The CDR3 loop spans 16 amino acids. J was trimmed by 7 bases and V by 2 bases; bases with no gene match: 11. Germline loops: CDR1 SGHNT, CDR2 YYREEE (reference sequence). Written as DNA, the CDR3 is TGTGCCAGCAGCTTCCCCCCCACGGGGGGGAGTAATGAGCAGTTCTTC. It yields the protein CASSFPPTGGSNEQFF.

The chain links TRBV11-2 to TRBJ2-7, with 8 bases matching TRBD1. CDR1 SGHAT and CDR2 FQNNGV come from the germline V gene. V lost 1 base to trimming and J lost 3 bases; unmatched junction nucleotides: 8. The CDR3 extends over 16 amino acids. The CDR3 reads CASSLVMGQAFYEQYF. The CDR3 bases are TGTGCCAGCAGCTTAGTAATGGGACAGGCTTTCTACGAGCAGTACTTC.

The chain has TRBV7-2 and TRBJ2-7; no clear D. This CDR3 comprises 14 residues. Trimming removed 3 bases from V and 3 bases from J, with 12 bases in between. Germline CDR1 reads SGHTA; CDR2 reads FQGNSA. The CDR3 DNA is TGTGCCAGCAGCTTCCATCGCGGCGACTACGAGCAGTACTTC. As protein: CASSFHRGDYEQYF.

This chain joins TRBV10-1 and TRBJ1-1; 10 bases align to TRBD1. Germline CDR1 reads WNHNN; CDR2 reads SYGVQD (reference sequence). The CDR3 spans 14 residues. The J segment lost 4 bases and the V segment lost 5 bases, leaving 4 bases of the junction unmatched. The CDR3 is CASSRQGAGTEAFF. The DNA of the CDR3 is TGCGCCAGCAGTAGACAGGGGGCGGGCACTGAAGCTTTCTTT.

This chain joins TRBV9 and TRBJ1-4, with a tentative D call TRBD1 (5 bases). V dropped 3 bases and J dropped 5 bases, with 14 bases sitting between them. CDR1 is SGDLS, CDR2 YYNGEE, per germline. The CDR3 contains 15 residues. CDR3 in DNA: TGTGCCAGCAGCGAAACAGGTAGTGGGAATGAAAAACTGTTTTTT. Its protein product is CASSETGSGNEKLFF.

The chain uses TRBV21-1 and TRBJ2-2; the DNA was not compared with TRBD2, the D call given in the table. TRBV21-1 is a pseudogene. This CDR3 contains 17 residues. CDR3 in DNA: TGTGCCAGCAGCAAAATCCGAAAATCGTGCGTCACCGGGGAGCTGTTTTTT. As protein: CASSKIRKSCVTGELFF.